A single sample is the source of the 28 T cell receptor beta chains below, sequenced in a study of cytomegalovirus exposure and HLA in healthy donors (dated by TCRdb to the late 2010s). Libraries came from the immunoSEQ multiplex PCR assay. For the multiplex PCR, a mixture combining 60 forward primers for TCR Vbeta segments and 13 reverse primers for TCR Jbeta segments was used. TCRdb mirrors the immuneACCESS table, restricted to in-frame sequences. Some clones are absent from its copies; in checked studies, under half trace to an unresolved V gene, and the reason for the others is unknown. This sample holds 120,000 to 150,000 clones; roughly 79% were observed only once. The ten largest clones represent 1.7% of the sample. The source material was PBMCs. The receptors here all came from a woman aged 30 to 39 in good health and CMV-seronegative.

The chain carries TRBV11-2 and TRBJ2-7, with 11 bases aligning to TRBD1. The CDR3 extends over 15 amino acids. V dropped 4 bases and J dropped 0; count of bases not matched to a gene: 2. The germline V gene has CDR1 SGHAT and CDR2 FQNNGV. CDR3: CASSWDRGSSYEQYF. Written as DNA, the CDR3 is TGTGCCAGCAGCTGGGACAGGGGGAGCTCCTACGAGCAGTACTTC.

The chain uses TRBV9 and TRBJ2-3; a weak D match, TRBD2 (7 bases). CDR1 is SGDLS, CDR2 YYNGEE, per germline. The CDR3 sequence is 16 residues long. The germline V and J ends were trimmed by 0 bases and 5 bases, with 16 bases remaining between them. DNA for the CDR3: TGTGCCAGCAGCGTAGGAATGGGGGGGCAGGGAGATACGCAGTATTTT. This codes for CASSVGMGGQGDTQYF. Variable domain in full (rest from reference TRBV9 and TRBJ2-3): DSGVTQTPKHLITATGQRVTLRCSPRSGDLSVYWYQQSLDQGLQFLIQYYNGEERAKGNILERFSAQQFPDLHSELNLSSLELGDSALYFCASSVGMGGQGDTQYFGPGTRLTVL.

The gene calls are TRBV9 and TRBJ1-1, with D tentatively TRBD1 (6 bases). The V and J ends lost 2 bases and 4 bases respectively, with 15 bases between them. The germline V gene has CDR1 SGDLS and CDR2 YYNGEE. This CDR3 is built from 15 residues. The chain's CDR3 is CASSVDRGFGTEAFF. DNA of the CDR3: TGTGCCAGCAGCGTCGATAGGGGGTTTGGCACTGAAGCTTTCTTT.

CDR3 sequence reads: CASSPYAGGEAFF. The CDR3 region has the DNA TGTGCCAGCAGTCCCTATGCAGGGGGTGAAGCTTTCTTT. The V and J genes are TRBV11-2 and TRBJ1-1; TRBD1 agrees at 7 bases. This CDR3 is 13 amino acids long. CDR1 is SGHAT, CDR2 FQNNGV, per germline. The ends lost 6 bases at V and 7 bases at J; junction bases unmatched: 8.

V is TRBV6-5 and J is TRBJ2-7; 10 nucleotides agree with TRBD1. The V segment lost 6 bases and the J segment 4 bases; nucleotides outside the gene matches: 6. The CDR3 spans 14 residues. CDR1 and CDR2 from the germline V gene are MNHEY and SVGAGI. The CDR3 DNA sequence: TGTGCCAGCAGACCCCCGGGACAGGGGTACGAGCAGTACTTC. Translated, it gives CASRPPGQGYEQYF.

The chain employs TRBV6-6 and TRBJ1-5, with 7 bases that match TRBD1. CDR3 length: 15 residues. V dropped 5 bases and J dropped 4; count of bases not matched to a gene: 8. CDR1 is MNHNY and CDR2 is SVGAGI in the germline V gene (reference sequence). DNA of the CDR3: TGTGCCAGCAGTCCTAACAGGGGCGCGAATCAGCCCCAGCATTTT. Amino acid sequence: CASSPNRGANQPQHF.

The V gene is TRBV28, the J gene TRBJ1-1, with D maybe TRBD1 (5 bases). From germline, CDR1 is MDHEN and CDR2 SYDVKM. V shed 3 bases and J shed 5 bases, with 13 bases lying between them. There are 14 residues in the CDR3. This CDR3 is CASSFRAYGTEAFF. CDR3 DNA sequence: TGTGCCAGCAGTTTCAGGGCCTACGGGACTGAAGCTTTCTTT.

V gene TRBV6-5 combines with J gene TRBJ2-1, with 7 bases matching TRBD2. J gave up 2 bases and V 5 bases, and 3 bases lay outside the gene matches. The V gene's germline CDR1 is MNHEY and CDR2 SVGAGI. The CDR3 extends over 14 amino acids. As DNA, the CDR3 is TGTGCCAGCAGTGAGCGGGGAACCTACAATGAGCAGTTCTTC. Encoded protein: CASSERGTYNEQFF.

V gene TRBV19 combines with J gene TRBJ1-1; D is undetermined. V lost 4 bases and J lost 1, with 7 bases in between. From germline, CDR1 is LNHDA and CDR2 SQIVND (reference sequence). The CDR3 runs 13 residues. The CDR3 DNA reads as TGTGCCAGTAGTACCCCAGGGAACACTGAAGCTTTCTTT. Protein sequence: CASSTPGNTEAFF.

The CDR3 bases are TGCGCCAGCAGTCGTAGCCCTAATGAAAAACTGTTTTTT. Amino acids: CASSRSPNEKLFF. This sequence joins TRBV4-1 and TRBJ1-4, with D hard to call. Germline values: CDR1 MGHRA, CDR2 YSYEKL. The CDR3 has 13 residues. V was shortened by 6 bases and J by 3 bases, with 8 bases between the two germline ends.

The chain links TRBV5-1 to TRBJ2-2; D call uncertain. This CDR3 spans 12 amino acids. V was clipped by 4 bases and J by 1 base, with 2 bases between them. CDR1 and CDR2 from the germline V gene are SGHRS and YFSETQ. Here the CDR3 reads CASSLNTGELFF. CDR3 sequence (DNA): TGCGCCAGCAGCCTGAACACCGGGGAGCTGTTTTTT.

On this clone itself: The same CDR3 is also encoded by other DNA sequences in this sample. The V and J genes are TRBV7-7 and TRBJ1-1; D gene ambiguous. V lost 2 bases and J 1 base, leaving 5 bases between the germline ends. CDR3 length: 13 amino acids. Looked up from germline, CDR1 is SSHAT and CDR2 is FNYEAQ (reference sequence). CDR3 residues: CASSLTENTEAFF. CDR3 sequence (DNA): TGTGCCAGCAGCTTAACAGAGAACACTGAAGCTTTCTTT.

The chain is built from TRBV10-3 and TRBJ2-3; tentatively, D is TRBD1 (8 bases). Germline CDR1 and CDR2: ENHRY and SYGVKD. CDR3 length: 13 amino acids. V lost 8 bases and J lost 3, with 12 bases in between. This chain's CDR3 is CAIDRGGTDTQYF. The DNA for the CDR3 is TGTGCCATCGACAGGGGAGGGACAGATACGCAGTATTTT.

The table lists this clone with a count of one. The rearrangement uses TRBV7-3 and TRBJ2-2; 11 bases line up with TRBD1. V was clipped by 1 base and J by 5 bases; unmatched bases: 6. The CDR3 spans 17 residues. Germline values: CDR1 SGHTA, CDR2 FQGTGA. CDR3: CASSLSAGTGGTGELFF. The CDR3 DNA is TGTGCCAGCAGCTTAAGCGCTGGGACAGGGGGAACCGGGGAGCTGTTTTTT.

V usage is TRBV4-1 and J usage is TRBJ1-2; D might be TRBD1 (5 bases). The V end was cut by 3 bases, the J end by 3 bases, with 11 bases between. This CDR3 comprises 14 residues. The germline V gene encodes CDR1 MGHRA and CDR2 YSYEKL. CDR3 in amino acids: CASSHAGGDYGYTF. The DNA of the CDR3 is TGCGCCAGCAGCCACGCCGGGGGGGACTATGGCTACACCTTC.

The chain joins TRBV5-4 to TRBJ1-4, with 7 bases identical to TRBD1. The trim removed 3 bases at V and 8 bases at J, leaving 7 bases unmatched. CDR3 length equals 14 residues. Germline assignment: CDR1 SGHNT and CDR2 YYREEE (reference sequence). The CDR3 protein is CASSYRDSGEKLFF. The CDR3 bases are TGTGCCAGCAGCTACCGGGACAGCGGGGAAAAACTGTTTTTT.

The rearrangement uses TRBV5-1 and TRBJ1-4, with no clear D. Germline V CDR1 and CDR2: SGHRS, YFSETQ. The CDR3 runs 15 residues. Trimming removed 4 bases at V and 4 bases at J, with 14 bases between. CDR3 DNA sequence: TGCGCCAGCAGCCGGGGAGCGAGGTATAATGAAAAACTGTTTTTT. Translated, it gives CASSRGARYNEKLFF.

The chain couples TRBV9 to TRBJ1-1; D not resolved. Trimming stripped 0 bases from V and 0 bases from J, with 12 bases between. Germline V gene data show CDR1 as SGDLS and CDR2 as YYNGEE. The CDR3 spans 16 residues. CDR3 protein: CASSVGVGRMNTEAFF. In nucleotides, the CDR3 is TGTGCCAGCAGCGTAGGGGTGGGGAGAATGAACACTGAAGCTTTCTTT.

The chain combines TRBV19 with TRBJ2-3, with unresolved D. The V end lost 1 base, the J end lost 0 bases, and 5 bases lay between the germline ends. The CDR3 loop spans 14 amino acids. The germline V gene has CDR1 LNHDA and CDR2 SQIVND (reference sequence). This CDR3 is CASSIGSSTDTQYF. The CDR3 nucleotides are TGTGCCAGTAGTATAGGGAGTAGCACAGATACGCAGTATTTT.

J is TRBJ1-1 and V is TRBV6-5; maybe TRBD1 (6 bases). Per the germline V gene, CDR1 is MNHEY and CDR2 is SVGAGI. The CDR3 is made up of 13 amino acids. V was shortened by 5 bases and J by 6 bases, with 13 bases between the two germline ends. CDR3 loop: CASSIYRVAEAFF. In nucleotides, the CDR3 is TGTGCCAGCAGTATATACAGGGTTGCTGAAGCTTTCTTT.

This clone was detected a few times. CDR3 amino acids: CAIGRPSVSSYEQYF. The CDR3 nucleotides read TGTGCCATCGGGCGACCTAGCGTCAGCTCCTACGAGCAGTACTTC. This chain uses TRBV2 with TRBJ2-7, with a tentative D call TRBD2 (6 bases). The germline V gene encodes CDR1 SNHLY and CDR2 FYNNEI. Trimming stripped 10 bases from V and 0 bases from J, with 19 bases between. The CDR3 has 15 amino acids.

In this sample, this clone turned up many times. CDR3 in amino acids: CSVAPAGGWDTQYF. Written as DNA, the CDR3 is TGCAGCGTTGCCCCAGCGGGGGGCTGGGATACGCAGTATTTT. V and J are TRBV29-1 and TRBJ2-3, with 9 positions matching TRBD2. With 4 bases clipped from V and 6 bases from J, the junction kept 8 bases outside the gene matches. The CDR3 extends over 14 amino acids. CDR1 and CDR2 from the germline V gene are SQVTM and ANQGSEA.

The chain joins TRBV5-1 to TRBJ2-3; weak D call: TRBD2 (6 bases). The CDR3 runs to 17 residues. CDR1 SGHRS and CDR2 YFSETQ come from the germline V gene. The germline V and J ends were trimmed by 3 bases and 3 bases, with 20 bases remaining between them. CDR3 protein: CASSYGPGPRGTDTQYF. CDR3 coding DNA: TGCGCCAGCAGCTATGGACCGGGACCGCGGGGAACAGATACGCAGTATTTT.

The V gene is TRBV13, the J gene TRBJ1-3, with 8 bases matching TRBD1. Germline values: CDR1 PRHDT, CDR2 FYEKMQ (reference sequence). Unmatched junction bases numbered 8, after V lost 4 bases and J lost 3 bases. CDR3 length equals 16 residues. CDR3 sequence: CASSYLSDRGGNTIYF. In DNA, the CDR3 is TGTGCCAGCAGCTATTTGAGCGACAGGGGTGGAAACACCATATATTTT. Based on the CDR3 plus reference TRBV13 and TRBJ1-3, the full variable domain is AAGVIQSPRHLIKEKRETATLKCYPIPRHDTVYWYQQGPGQDPQFLISFYEKMQSDKGSIPDRFSAQQFSDYHSELNMSSLELGDSALYFCASSYLSDRGGNTIYFGEGSWLTVV.

This chain uses TRBV4-1 with TRBJ2-2; a possible D gene is TRBD2 (5 bases). The CDR3 is 15 residues long. CDR1 and CDR2 (germline): MGHRA, YSYEKL. V was clipped by 0 bases and J by 7 bases, with 12 bases between them. CDR3 DNA: TGCGCCAGCAGCCAAGATCGGGCAGCGGACGGGGAGCTGTTTTTT. This gives the protein CASSQDRAADGELFF.

For this clone: Germline is not matched at one junction end, which may reflect a read error. Other DNA sequences within the sample encode an identical CDR3. The genes are TRBV29-1 and TRBJ2-1, with D uncertain. Germline-derived CDR1 and CDR2 are SQVTM and ANQGSEA. This CDR3 has 13 amino acids. The CDR3 loop is CSRPRSSYNEQFF. The CDR3 DNA reads as TGCAGCAGACCCCGGAGCTCCTACAACGAGCAGTTCTTC.

The CDR3 region has the DNA TGTGCCAGCAGTTCTTGGACAGGGGACGGTGAAGCTTTCTTT. It is translated as CASSSWTGDGEAFF. The chain couples TRBV6-5 to TRBJ1-1; 9 bases are shared with TRBD1. CDR1 MNHEY and CDR2 SVGAGI come from the germline V gene. V dropped 4 bases and J dropped 7; count of bases not matched to a gene: 7. This CDR3 is built from 14 residues.

The rearrangement joins TRBV4-1 to TRBJ1-1; 7 positions agree with TRBD1. The CDR3 has 17 residues. Trimming removed 0 bases from V and 1 base from J; junction bases left unmatched: 8. Germline V CDR1 and CDR2: MGHRA, YSYEKL. CDR3 sequence (DNA): TGCGCCAGCAGCCAAGAAGGGGGCGCGGCAAGGAACACTGAAGCTTTCTTT. Its protein is CASSQEGGAARNTEAFF.